The following is a T cell receptor beta chain sequence with its context. Its antigen is not known. This specimen belongs to a study of glioma-infiltrating T cells after dendritic cell vaccination. Across the study: Patients had newly diagnosed or recurrent glioblastoma and received dendritic cell vaccines. The vaccine used monocyte-derived dendritic cells pulsed overnight with autologous tumor lysate. Notes on the study in general: Longer survival after dendritic cell vaccination followed higher pretreatment TIL content.

V was cut by 0 bases and J by 7 bases, with 8 bases left in between. The CDR3 spans 13 residues. Germline V gene data show CDR1 as SGHNT and CDR2 as YYREEE (reference sequence). The protocol was immunoSEQ multiplex PCR, while the TCRdb copy is restricted to in-frame clones and leaves out a portion. The sample comprises 85,000 or so clones, around 85% of which are singletons, and about 9.3% rests with the top ten. Time point given: after dendritic cell vaccination, including at tumor progression/relapse. Only patients with spare fresh-frozen tumor and over two years of follow-up were included. The J gene is TRBJ2-1, the V gene TRBV5-4; no clear D. The starting material was blood, obtained after dendritic cell vaccination. This TCR was sampled from a human donor with glioblastoma. This CDR3 is CASSLGQRNEQFF. The DNA for the CDR3 is TGTGCCAGCAGCTTGGGACAAAGAAATGAGCAGTTCTTC.